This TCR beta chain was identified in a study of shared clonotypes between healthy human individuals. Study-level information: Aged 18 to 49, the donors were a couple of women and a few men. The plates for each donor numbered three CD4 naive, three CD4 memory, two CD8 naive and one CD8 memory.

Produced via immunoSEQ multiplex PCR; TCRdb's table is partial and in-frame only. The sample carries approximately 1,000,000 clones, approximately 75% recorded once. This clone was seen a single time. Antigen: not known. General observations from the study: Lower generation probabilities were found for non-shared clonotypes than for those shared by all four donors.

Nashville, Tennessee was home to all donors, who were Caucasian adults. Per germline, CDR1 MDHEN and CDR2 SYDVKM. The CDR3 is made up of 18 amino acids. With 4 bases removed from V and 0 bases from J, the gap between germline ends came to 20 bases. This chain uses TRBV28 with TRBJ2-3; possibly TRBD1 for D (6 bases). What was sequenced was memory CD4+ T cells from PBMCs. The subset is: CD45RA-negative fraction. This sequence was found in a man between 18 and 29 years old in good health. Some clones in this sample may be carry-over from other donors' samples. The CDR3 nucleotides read TGTGCCAGCAGTTCCTTCCAGGGGTCTATAACTAGCACAGATACGCAGTATTTT. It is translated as CASSSFQGSITSTDTQYF. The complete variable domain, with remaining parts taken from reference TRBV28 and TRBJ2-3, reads DVKVTQSSRYLVKRTGEKVFLECVQDMDHENMFWYRQDPGLGLRLIYFSYDVKMKEKGDIPEGYSVSREKKERFSLILESASTNQTSMYLCASSSFQGSITSTDTQYFGPGTRLTVL.